These 2 T cell receptor beta chains originate from one sample sequenced in a study of T cell repertoires in cytomegalovirus infection. From the reads, TCRdb called clonotypes with MiXCR, one entry per CDR3 protein. The sample contains approximately 200,000 distinct CDR3 sequences, about 20% of which appear only once. Specimen: CD8+ T cells from PBMCs. Source of these receptors: a human donor in good health (CMV status not recorded). Some clones in this sample may be carry-over from other donors' samples.

This chain links TRBV28 with TRBJ2-7, with 12 bases matching TRBD1. The V gene's germline CDR1 is MDHEN and CDR2 SYDVKM. CDR3 length: 18 residues. The junction had 16 bases not matched to a gene; V was cut back by 5 bases and J by 5 bases. The CDR3 sequence is CASSTTSPRDRGPDEQYF. In DNA, the CDR3 is TGTGCCAGCAGTACCACCTCACCCAGGGACAGGGGGCCGGACGAGCAGTACTTC.

V and J are TRBV5-8 and TRBJ2-3, with 11 bases identical to TRBD2. The CDR3 is 17 residues long. With 0 bases clipped from V and 3 bases from J, the junction kept 6 bases outside the gene matches. Germline V gives CDR1 SGHTS, CDR2 YDEGEE. This CDR3 reads CASSLVPLAGVTDTQYF. In nucleotides, the CDR3 is TGTGCCAGCAGCTTGGTCCCACTAGCGGGGGTGACAGATACGCAGTATTTT. The whole variable domain, filled in from reference TRBV5-8 and TRBJ2-3, reads EAGVTQSPTHLIKTRGQQATLRCSPISGHTSVYWYQQALGLGLQFLLWYDEGEERNRGNFPPRFSGRQFPNYSSELNVNALELEDSALYLCASSLVPLAGVTDTQYFGPGTRLTVL.